This TCR beta chain is drawn from a study of blood T cell repertoires in COVID-19. From germline, CDR1 is SGDLS and CDR2 YYNGEE. The CDR3 has 16 residues. Unmatched junction bases numbered 8, after V lost 0 bases and J lost 8 bases. A single count supports this clone. Sequenced by immunoSEQ multiplex PCR; TCRdb stores in-frame clones only, minus some. Of some 180,000 clones listed, 70% to 90% are singletons. The gene calls are TRBV9 and TRBJ1-4, with 9 positions matching TRBD1. This TCR came from a woman aged 80 or over with COVID-19, enrolled during active disease. Source material: peripheral blood. CDR3 bases: TGTGCCAGCAGCGTAGGTCCCGACAGGGGGAGAGAAAAACTGTTTTTT. It encodes CASSVGPDRGREKLFF.